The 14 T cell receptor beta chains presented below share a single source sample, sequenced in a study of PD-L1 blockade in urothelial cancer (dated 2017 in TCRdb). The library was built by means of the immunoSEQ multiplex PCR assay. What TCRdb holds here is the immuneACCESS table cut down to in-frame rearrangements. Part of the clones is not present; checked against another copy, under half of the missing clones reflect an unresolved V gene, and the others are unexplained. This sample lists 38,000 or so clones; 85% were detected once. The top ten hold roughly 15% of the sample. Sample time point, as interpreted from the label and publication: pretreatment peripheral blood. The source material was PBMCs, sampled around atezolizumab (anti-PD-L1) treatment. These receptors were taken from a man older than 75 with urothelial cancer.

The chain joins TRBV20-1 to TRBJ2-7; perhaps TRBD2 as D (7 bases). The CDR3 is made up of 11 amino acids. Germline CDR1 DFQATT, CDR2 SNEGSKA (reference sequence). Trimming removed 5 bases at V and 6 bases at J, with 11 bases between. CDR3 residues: CSAGRGGEQYF. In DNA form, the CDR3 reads TGCAGTGCTGGGAGGGGGGGCGAGCAGTACTTC.

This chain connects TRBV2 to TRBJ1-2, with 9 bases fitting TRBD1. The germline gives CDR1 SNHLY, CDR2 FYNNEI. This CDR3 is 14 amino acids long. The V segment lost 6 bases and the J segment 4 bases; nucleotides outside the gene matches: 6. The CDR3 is CASRNTGGVYGYTF. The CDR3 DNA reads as TGTGCCAGCAGAAATACAGGGGGCGTCTATGGCTACACCTTC. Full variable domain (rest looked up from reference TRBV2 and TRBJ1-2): EPEVTQTPSHQVTQMGQEVILRCVPISNHLYFYWYRQILGQKVEFLVSFYNNEISEKSEIFDDQFSVERPDGSNFTLKIRSTKLEDSAMYFCASRNTGGVYGYTFGSGTRLTVV.

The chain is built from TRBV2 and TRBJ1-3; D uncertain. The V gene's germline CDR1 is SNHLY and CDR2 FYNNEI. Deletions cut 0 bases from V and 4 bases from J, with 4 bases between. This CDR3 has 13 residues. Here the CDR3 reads CASSEARGNTIYF. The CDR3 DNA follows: TGTGCCAGCAGTGAAGCGCGGGGAAACACCATATATTTT.

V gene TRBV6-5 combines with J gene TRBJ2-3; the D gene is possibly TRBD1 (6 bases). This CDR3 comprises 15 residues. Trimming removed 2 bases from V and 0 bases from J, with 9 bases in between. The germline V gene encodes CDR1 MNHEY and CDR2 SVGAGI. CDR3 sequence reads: CASSYLGTSTDTQYF. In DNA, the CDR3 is TGTGCCAGCAGTTACCTGGGGACAAGCACAGATACGCAGTATTTT.

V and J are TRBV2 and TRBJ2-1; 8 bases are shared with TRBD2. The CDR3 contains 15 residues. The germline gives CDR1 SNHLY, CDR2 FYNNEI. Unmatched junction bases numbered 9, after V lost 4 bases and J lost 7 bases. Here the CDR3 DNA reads TGTGCCAGCAGTGCCGGGACTAGTGAAATGAATGAGCAGTTCTTC. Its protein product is CASSAGTSEMNEQFF.

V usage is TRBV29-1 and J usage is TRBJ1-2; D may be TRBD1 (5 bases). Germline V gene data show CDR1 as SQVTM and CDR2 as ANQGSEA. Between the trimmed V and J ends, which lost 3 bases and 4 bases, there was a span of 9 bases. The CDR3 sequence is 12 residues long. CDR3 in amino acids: CSVDRQGYGYTF. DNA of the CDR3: TGCAGCGTTGACAGGCAGGGCTATGGCTACACCTTC.

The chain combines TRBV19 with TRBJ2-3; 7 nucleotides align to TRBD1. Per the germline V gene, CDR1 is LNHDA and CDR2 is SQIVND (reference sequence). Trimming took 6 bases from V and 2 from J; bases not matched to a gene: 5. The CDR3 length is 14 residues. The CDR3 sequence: CASSTTGATDTQYF. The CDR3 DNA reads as TGTGCCAGTAGCACCACAGGGGCCACAGATACGCAGTATTTT.

CDR3 in DNA: TGTGCCAGCAGCGTAGACGGGGGGCCCTCCTACAATGAGCAGTTCTTC. Translated, it gives CASSVDGGPSYNEQFF. The chain combines TRBV9 with TRBJ2-1, with D possibly being TRBD2 (7 bases). The CDR3 is 16 amino acids. V was pared by 0 bases and J by 0 bases, with 10 bases between. The germline V gene has CDR1 SGDLS and CDR2 YYNGEE.

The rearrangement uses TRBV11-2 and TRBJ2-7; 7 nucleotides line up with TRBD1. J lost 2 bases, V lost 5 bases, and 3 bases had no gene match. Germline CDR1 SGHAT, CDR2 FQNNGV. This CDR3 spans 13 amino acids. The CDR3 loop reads CASSPGQTYEQYF. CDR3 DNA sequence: TGTGCCAGCAGCCCGGGACAGACCTACGAGCAGTACTTC.

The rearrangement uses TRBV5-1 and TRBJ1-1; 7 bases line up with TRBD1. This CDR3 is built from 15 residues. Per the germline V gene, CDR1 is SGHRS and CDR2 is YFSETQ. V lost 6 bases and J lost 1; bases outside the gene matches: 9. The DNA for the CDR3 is TGCGCCAGCACGGAGACAGGGTATAGGAACACTGAAGCTTTCTTT. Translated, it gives CASTETGYRNTEAFF.

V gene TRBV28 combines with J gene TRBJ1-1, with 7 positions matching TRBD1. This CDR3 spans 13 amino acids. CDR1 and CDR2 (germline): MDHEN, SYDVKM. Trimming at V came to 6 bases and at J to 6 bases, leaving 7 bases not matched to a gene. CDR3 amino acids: CASRGPQGSEAFF. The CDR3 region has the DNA TGTGCCAGCAGGGGCCCACAGGGGTCTGAAGCTTTCTTT.

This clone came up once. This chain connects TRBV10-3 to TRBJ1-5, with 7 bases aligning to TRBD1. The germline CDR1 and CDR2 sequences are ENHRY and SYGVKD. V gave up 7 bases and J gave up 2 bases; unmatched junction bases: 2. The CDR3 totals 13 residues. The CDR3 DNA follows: TGTGCCATCACCCAGGGGGGCAATCAGCCCCAGCATTTT. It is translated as CAITQGGNQPQHF.

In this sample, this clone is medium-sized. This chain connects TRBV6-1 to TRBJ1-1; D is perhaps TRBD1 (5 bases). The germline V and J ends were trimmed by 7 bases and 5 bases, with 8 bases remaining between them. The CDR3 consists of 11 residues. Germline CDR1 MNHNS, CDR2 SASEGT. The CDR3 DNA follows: TGTGCCAGCAACCGACAGACTGAAGCTTTCTTT. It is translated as CASNRQTEAFF.

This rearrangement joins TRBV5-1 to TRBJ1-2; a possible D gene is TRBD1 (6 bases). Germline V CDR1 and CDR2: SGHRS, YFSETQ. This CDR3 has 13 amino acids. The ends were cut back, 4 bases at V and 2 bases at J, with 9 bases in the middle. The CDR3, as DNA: TGCGCCAGCAGCAATACAGGGAACTATGGCTACACCTTC. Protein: CASSNTGNYGYTF.